The T cell receptor (beta chain) under discussion was sequenced for a study of human T cells and chemical hapten exposure. Study summary: Per-sample TCR yield variation was attributed mainly to small pooled library volume differences.

From germline, CDR1 is MGHRA and CDR2 YSYEKL. With 5 bases removed from V and 5 bases from J, the gap between germline ends came to 13 bases. The CDR3 totals 13 residues. This clonotype has just a few counts. The time point is: healthy volunteer bleed at 6 weeks. Unfractionated whole blood yielded total RNA. Library construction involved attaching unique molecular identifiers to individual cDNA molecules, which allowed quantitative, reproducible TCR counting. From the RACE reads, TCRdb called clonotypes with MiXCR, one entry per CDR3 protein. The sample lists fewer than 85,000 distinct CDR3 sequences; over 7% were seen once.

This chain joins TRBV4-1 and TRBJ2-7; D is perhaps TRBD1 (5 bases). Sequencing used whole blood. The sequence was collected from a male donor in good health. Some clones in this sample may be carry-over from other donors' samples. The CDR3 loop is CASSFQGGNEQYF. The DNA of the CDR3 is TGCGCCAGCAGCTTTCAGGGTGGGAACGAGCAGTACTTC.